The subject of this entry is one T cell receptor beta chain. Its antigen is unknown. The sample comes from a study of shared clonotypes between healthy human individuals. Study-level points and caveats: When naive CD4 clonotypes were compared across a few donors, 4% to 6.5% were shared.

The naive CD8 fraction comprised CD45RO-negative cells positively selected for CCR7 and excluded terminally differentiated effector memory CD45RA+ cells. Assay used: immunoSEQ multiplex PCR; TCRdb lists only in-frame clones, some missing. The table lists 650,000 to 800,000 clones, 92% of them singletons. The clonotype originates from a man under 40 in good health. Source material: naive CD8+ T cells sorted from blood.

Written as DNA, the CDR3 is TGTGCCAGCAGTTTCCTCGGGTACACCGGGGAGCTGTTTTTT. This encodes CASSFLGYTGELFF. V gene TRBV27 combines with J gene TRBJ2-2; D call uncertain. The CDR3 is 14 amino acids. Trimming removed 3 bases from V and 3 bases from J, with 8 bases in between. Per germline, CDR1 MNHEY and CDR2 SMNVEV (reference sequence).